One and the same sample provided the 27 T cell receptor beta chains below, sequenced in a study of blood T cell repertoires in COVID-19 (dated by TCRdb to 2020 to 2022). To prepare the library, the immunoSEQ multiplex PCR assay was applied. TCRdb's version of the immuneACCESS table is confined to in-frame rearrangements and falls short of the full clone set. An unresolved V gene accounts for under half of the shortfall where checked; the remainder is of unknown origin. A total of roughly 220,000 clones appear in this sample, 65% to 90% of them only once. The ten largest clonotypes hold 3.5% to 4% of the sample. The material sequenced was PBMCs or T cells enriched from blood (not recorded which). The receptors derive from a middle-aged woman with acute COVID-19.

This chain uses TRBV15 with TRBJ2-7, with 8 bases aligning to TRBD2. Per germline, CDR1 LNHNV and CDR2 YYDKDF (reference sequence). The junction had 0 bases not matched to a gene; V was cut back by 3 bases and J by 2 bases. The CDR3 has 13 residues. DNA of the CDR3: TGTGCCACCAGCAGCGGGAGGGCCTACGAGCAGTACTTC. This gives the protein CATSSGRAYEQYF.

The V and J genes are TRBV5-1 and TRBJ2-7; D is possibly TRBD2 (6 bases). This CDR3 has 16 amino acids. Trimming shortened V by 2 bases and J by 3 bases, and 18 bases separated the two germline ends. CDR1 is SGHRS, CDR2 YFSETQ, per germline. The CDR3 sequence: CASSFQGPGARYEQYF. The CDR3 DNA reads TGCGCCAGCAGCTTTCAGGGCCCGGGAGCGCGCTACGAGCAGTACTTC.

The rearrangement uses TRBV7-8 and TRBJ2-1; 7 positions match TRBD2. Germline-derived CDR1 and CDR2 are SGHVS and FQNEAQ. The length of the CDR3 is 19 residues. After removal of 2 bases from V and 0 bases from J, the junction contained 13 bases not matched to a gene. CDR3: CASSLMGLVGRNSYNEQFF. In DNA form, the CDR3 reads TGTGCCAGCAGCTTAATGGGTTTAGTCGGGAGGAACTCCTACAATGAGCAGTTCTTC.

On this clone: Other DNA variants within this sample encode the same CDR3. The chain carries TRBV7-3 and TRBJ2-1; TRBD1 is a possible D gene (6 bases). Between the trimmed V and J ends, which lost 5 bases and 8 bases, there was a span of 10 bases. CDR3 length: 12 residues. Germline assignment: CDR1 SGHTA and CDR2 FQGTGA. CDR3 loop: CASSATGYEQFF. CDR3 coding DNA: TGTGCCAGCAGCGCGACAGGTTATGAGCAGTTCTTC. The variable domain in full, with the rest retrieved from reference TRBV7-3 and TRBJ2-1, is GAGVSQTPSNKVTEKGKYVELRCDPISGHTALYWYRQSLGQGPEFLIYFQGTGAADDSGLPNDRFFAVRPEGSVSTLKIQRTERGDSAVYLCASSATGYEQFFGPGTRLTVL.

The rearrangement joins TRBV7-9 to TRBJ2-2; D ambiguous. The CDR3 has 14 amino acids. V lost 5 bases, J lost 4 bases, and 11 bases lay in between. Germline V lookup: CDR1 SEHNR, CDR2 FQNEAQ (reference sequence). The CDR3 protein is CASSRYLGTGELFF. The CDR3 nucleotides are TGTGCCAGCAGCCGATACCTCGGCACCGGGGAGCTGTTTTTT.

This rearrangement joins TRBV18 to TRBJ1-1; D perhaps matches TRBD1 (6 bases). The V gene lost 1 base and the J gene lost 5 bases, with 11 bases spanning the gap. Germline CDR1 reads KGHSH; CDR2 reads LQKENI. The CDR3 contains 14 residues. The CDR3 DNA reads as TGTGCCAGCTCACCACAGGAACAGGGTACTGAAGCTTTCTTT. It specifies CASSPQEQGTEAFF. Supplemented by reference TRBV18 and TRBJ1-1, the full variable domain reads NAGVMQNPRHLVRRRGQEARLRCSPMKGHSHVYWYRQLPEEGLKFMVYLQKENIIDESGMPKERFSAEFPKEGPSILRIQQVVRGDSAAYFCASSPQEQGTEAFFGQGTRLTVV.

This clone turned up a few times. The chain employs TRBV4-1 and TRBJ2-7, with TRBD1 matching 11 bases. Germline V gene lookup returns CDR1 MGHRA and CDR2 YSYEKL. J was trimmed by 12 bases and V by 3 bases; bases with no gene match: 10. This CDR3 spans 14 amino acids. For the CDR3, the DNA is TGCGCCAGCAGCCATCTGGACAGGGGGCGCATCTTGTACTTC. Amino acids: CASSHLDRGRILYF.

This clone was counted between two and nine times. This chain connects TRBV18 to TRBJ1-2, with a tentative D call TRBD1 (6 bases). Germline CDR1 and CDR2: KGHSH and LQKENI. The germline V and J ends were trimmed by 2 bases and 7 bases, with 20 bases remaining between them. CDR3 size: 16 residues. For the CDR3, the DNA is TGTGCCAGCTCACCAGCGGAGGGGGGGACTGCTTCTGGCTACACCTTC. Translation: CASSPAEGGTASGYTF.

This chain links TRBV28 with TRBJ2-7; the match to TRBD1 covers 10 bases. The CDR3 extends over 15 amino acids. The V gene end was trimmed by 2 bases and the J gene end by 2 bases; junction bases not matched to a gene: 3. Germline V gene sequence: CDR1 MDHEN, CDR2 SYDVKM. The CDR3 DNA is TGTGCCAGCAGTTTAGGGACAGGGGCGACCTACGAGCAGTACTTC. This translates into CASSLGTGATYEQYF.

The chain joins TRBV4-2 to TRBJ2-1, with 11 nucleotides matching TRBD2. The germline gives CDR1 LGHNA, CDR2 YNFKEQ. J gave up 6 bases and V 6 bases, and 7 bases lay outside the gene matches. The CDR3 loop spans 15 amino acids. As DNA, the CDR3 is TGTGCCAGCAGTCCCCCCGGGACTAGCGGCAATGAGCAGTTCTTC. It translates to CASSPPGTSGNEQFF.

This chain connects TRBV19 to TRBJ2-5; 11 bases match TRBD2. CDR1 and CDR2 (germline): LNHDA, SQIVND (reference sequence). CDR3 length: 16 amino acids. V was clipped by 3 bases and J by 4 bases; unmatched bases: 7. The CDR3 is CASSMGLADHRETQYF. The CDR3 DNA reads TGTGCCAGTAGTATGGGACTAGCGGACCACCGAGAGACCCAGTACTTC. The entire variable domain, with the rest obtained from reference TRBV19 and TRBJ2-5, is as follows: DGGITQSPKYLFRKEGQNVTLSCEQNLNHDAMYWYRQDPGQGLRLIYYSQIVNDFQKGDIAEGYSVSREKKESFPLTVTSAQKNPTAFYLCASSMGLADHRETQYFGPGTRLLVL.

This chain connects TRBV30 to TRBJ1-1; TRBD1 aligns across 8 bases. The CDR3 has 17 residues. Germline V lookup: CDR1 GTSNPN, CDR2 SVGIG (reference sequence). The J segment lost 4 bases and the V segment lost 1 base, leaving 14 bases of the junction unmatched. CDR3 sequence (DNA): TGTGCCTGGAGTGGAGACCGCTGGACAGGGTTGAGCACTGAAGCTTTCTTT. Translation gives CAWSGDRWTGLSTEAFF.

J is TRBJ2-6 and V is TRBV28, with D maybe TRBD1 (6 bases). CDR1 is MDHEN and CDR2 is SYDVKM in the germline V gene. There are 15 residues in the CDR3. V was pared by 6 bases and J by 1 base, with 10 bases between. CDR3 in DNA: TGTGCCAGCAGCATCACAGGGTCTGGGGCCAACGTCCTGACTTTC. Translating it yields CASSITGSGANVLTF.

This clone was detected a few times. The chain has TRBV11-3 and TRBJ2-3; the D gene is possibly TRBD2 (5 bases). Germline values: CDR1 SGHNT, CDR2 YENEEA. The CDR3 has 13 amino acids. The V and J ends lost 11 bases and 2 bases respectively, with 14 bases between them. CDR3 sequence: CASRGMATDTQYF. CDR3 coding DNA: TGTGCCTCCCGAGGGATGGCCACAGATACGCAGTATTTT.

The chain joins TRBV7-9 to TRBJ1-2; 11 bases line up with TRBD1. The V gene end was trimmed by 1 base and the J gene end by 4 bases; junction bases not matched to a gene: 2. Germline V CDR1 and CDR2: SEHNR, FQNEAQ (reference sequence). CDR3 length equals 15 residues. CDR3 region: CASSLVGTGGYGYTF. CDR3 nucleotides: TGTGCCAGCAGCTTAGTAGGGACAGGGGGCTATGGCTACACCTTC.

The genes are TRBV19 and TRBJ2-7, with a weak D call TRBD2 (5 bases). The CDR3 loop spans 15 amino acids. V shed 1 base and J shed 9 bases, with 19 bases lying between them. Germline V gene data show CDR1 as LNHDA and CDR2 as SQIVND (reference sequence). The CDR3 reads CASSIGPRAGSGQYF. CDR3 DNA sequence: TGTGCCAGTAGTATAGGTCCCCGCGCTGGGAGTGGGCAGTACTTC.

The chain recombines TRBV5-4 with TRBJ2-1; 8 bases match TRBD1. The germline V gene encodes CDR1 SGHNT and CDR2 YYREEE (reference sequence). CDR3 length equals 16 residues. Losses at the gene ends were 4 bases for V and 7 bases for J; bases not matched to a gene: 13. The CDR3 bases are TGTGCCAGCAGCCCTAGTCCCGGGACAGGCGGGAATGAGCAGTTCTTC. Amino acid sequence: CASSPSPGTGGNEQFF.

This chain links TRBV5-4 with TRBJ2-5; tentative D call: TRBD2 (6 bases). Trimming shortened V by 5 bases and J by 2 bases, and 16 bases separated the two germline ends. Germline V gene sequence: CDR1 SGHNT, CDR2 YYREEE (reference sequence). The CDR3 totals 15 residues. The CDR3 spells CASRVGRGAQETQYF. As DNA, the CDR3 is TGTGCCAGCAGAGTCGGGCGGGGCGCACAAGAGACCCAGTACTTC.

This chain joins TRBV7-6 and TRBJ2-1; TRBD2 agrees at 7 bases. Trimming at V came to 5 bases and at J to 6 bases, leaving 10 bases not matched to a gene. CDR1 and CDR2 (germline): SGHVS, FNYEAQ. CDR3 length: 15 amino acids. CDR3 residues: CASSVDPGGGNEQFF. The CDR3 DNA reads TGTGCCAGCAGCGTAGACCCGGGGGGAGGCAATGAGCAGTTCTTC.

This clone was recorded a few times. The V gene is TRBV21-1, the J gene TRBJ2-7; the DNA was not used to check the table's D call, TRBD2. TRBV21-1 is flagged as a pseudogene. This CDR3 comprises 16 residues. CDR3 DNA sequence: TGTGCCAGCAGCAAAGCCCCAAAAGCTTCTACTTACGAGCAGTACTTC. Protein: CASSKAPKASTYEQYF.

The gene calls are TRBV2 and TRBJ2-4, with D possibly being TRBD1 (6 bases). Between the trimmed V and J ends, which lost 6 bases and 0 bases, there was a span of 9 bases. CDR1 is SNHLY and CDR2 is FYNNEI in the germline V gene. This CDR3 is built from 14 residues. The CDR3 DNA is TGTGCCAGCAGGGACAGACTAGCCAAAAACATTCAGTACTTC. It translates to CASRDRLAKNIQYF.

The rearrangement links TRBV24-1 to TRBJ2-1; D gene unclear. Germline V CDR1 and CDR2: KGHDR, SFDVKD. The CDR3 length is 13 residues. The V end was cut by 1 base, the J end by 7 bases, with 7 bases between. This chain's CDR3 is CATSDLRENEQFF. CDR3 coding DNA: TGTGCCACCAGTGATTTACGAGAGAATGAGCAGTTCTTC.

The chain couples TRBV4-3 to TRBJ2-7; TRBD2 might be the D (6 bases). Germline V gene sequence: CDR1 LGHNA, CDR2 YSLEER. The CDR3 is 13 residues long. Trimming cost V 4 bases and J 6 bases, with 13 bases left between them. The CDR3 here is CASSPMEGLEQYF. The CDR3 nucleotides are TGCGCCAGCAGCCCTATGGAGGGACTCGAGCAGTACTTC.

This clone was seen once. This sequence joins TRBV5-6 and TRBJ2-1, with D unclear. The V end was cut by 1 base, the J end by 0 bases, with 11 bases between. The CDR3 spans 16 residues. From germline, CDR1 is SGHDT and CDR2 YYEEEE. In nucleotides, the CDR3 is TGTGCCAGCAGCTTGTACGCGGCTAGCTCCTACAATGAGCAGTTCTTC. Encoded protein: CASSLYAASSYNEQFF.

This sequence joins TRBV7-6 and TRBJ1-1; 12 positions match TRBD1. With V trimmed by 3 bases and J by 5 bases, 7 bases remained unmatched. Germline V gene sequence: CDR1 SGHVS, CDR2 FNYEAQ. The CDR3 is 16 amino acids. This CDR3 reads CASSLGDRGRRTEAFF. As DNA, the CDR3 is TGTGCCAGCAGCTTGGGGGACAGGGGGCGCAGGACTGAAGCTTTCTTT.

CDR3 sequence (DNA): TGTGCCAGTAGTATAGGTCAGGGCTATGGCTACACCTTC. This codes for CASSIGQGYGYTF. V usage is TRBV19 and J usage is TRBJ1-2; D might be TRBD1 (5 bases). Deletions cut 1 base from V and 4 bases from J, with 7 bases between. CDR1 is LNHDA and CDR2 is SQIVND in the germline V gene (reference sequence). The CDR3 is made up of 13 amino acids.

CDR3 sequence: CASSLGGAPYEQYF. The CDR3 nucleotides are TGTGCCAGCAGCTTAGGCGGGGCTCCCTACGAGCAGTACTTC. V is TRBV7-6 and J is TRBJ2-7; D possibly corresponds to TRBD2 (6 bases). Trimming took 1 base from V and 2 from J, leaving 9 bases between them. The CDR3 totals 14 residues. Germline CDR1 and CDR2: SGHVS and FNYEAQ.